These 10 T cell receptor beta chains originate from one sample sequenced in a study of OX40 agonist ivuxolimab in advanced cancers. TCRdb's table, derived via immunoSEQ multiplex PCR, lists solely in-frame clones and lacks some. The table has approximately 82,000 clones, 70% to 90% seen once. The specimen comprised CD4+ or CD8+ T cells sorted from blood, sampled in a trial of the OX40 agonist ivuxolimab. These receptors came from an adult with an advanced solid tumor such as melanoma, head and neck, liver or kidney cancer.

The CDR3 bases are TGCAGCGTTGAACCAGGTCACAATGAGCAGTTCTTC. Residues: CSVEPGHNEQFF. This chain uses TRBV29-1 with TRBJ2-1; D is unresolved. Germline V CDR1 and CDR2: SQVTM, ANQGSEA. This CDR3 contains 12 residues. Trimming cost V 2 bases and J 5 bases, with 7 bases left between them.

This clone occurred a few times. The chain uses TRBV6-5 and TRBJ1-3; D is unresolved. Germline CDR1 MNHEY, CDR2 SVGAGI. Trimming cost V 5 bases and J 9 bases, with 17 bases left between them. The CDR3 contains 14 residues. CDR3 nucleotide sequence: TGTGCCAGCAGTACCGGACGGTCTATGGGCACCATATATTTT. It codes for CASSTGRSMGTIYF.

The CDR3, as DNA: TGTGCCAGCAGCCGGGACTTAGCGTCGAATGAGCAGTTCTTC. This codes for CASSRDLASNEQFF. The chain recombines TRBV28 with TRBJ2-1, with D tentatively TRBD2 (6 bases). From germline, CDR1 is MDHEN and CDR2 SYDVKM. Deletions cut 6 bases from V and 7 bases from J, with 16 bases between. This CDR3 comprises 14 residues.

The chain carries TRBV5-4 and TRBJ1-1; 10 positions agree with TRBD1. CDR1 is SGHNT and CDR2 is YYREEE in the germline V gene (reference sequence). The CDR3 covers 17 residues. The V gene end was trimmed by 2 bases and the J gene end by 4 bases; junction bases not matched to a gene: 11. The CDR3, as DNA: TGTGCCAGCAGCTTTGTAATCGGGACAGGGGAGGTCACTGAAGCTTTCTTT. Its translation: CASSFVIGTGEVTEAFF.

The chain carries TRBV5-1 and TRBJ2-1; D might be TRBD2 (6 bases). Germline CDR1 reads SGHRS; CDR2 reads YFSETQ. The ends were cut back, 1 base at V and 8 bases at J, with 13 bases in the middle. This CDR3 has 14 amino acids. In nucleotides, the CDR3 is TGCGCCAGCAGCTTGCCCACTAGCTTCTATGAGCAGTTCTTC. Translated: CASSLPTSFYEQFF. Drawing the rest from reference TRBV5-1 and TRBJ2-1, the complete variable domain is KAGVTQTPRYLIKTRGQQVTLSCSPISGHRSVSWYQQTPGQGLQFLFEYFSETQRNKGNFPGRFSGRQFSNSRSEMNVSTLELGDSALYLCASSLPTSFYEQFFGPGTRLTVL.

The chain has TRBV6-4 and TRBJ1-1; D uncertain. With 6 bases removed from V and 1 base from J, the gap between germline ends came to 9 bases. The CDR3 totals 13 residues. Germline-derived CDR1 and CDR2 are MRHNA and SNTAGT. CDR3 in amino acids: CASSRTRNTEAFF. As DNA, the CDR3 is TGTGCCAGCAGCAGGACGAGGAACACTGAAGCTTTCTTT.

This clone is a singleton in its sample. This chain uses TRBV5-1 with TRBJ2-3; no reliable D call. This CDR3 comprises 14 residues. With 3 bases removed from V and 1 base from J, the gap between germline ends came to 9 bases. CDR1 is SGHRS and CDR2 is YFSETQ in the germline V gene. The CDR3 spells CASSSSDGTDTQYF. CDR3 coding DNA: TGCGCCAGCAGCTCATCGGACGGCACAGATACGCAGTATTTT.

This sequence joins TRBV7-3 and TRBJ2-7; 9 bases match TRBD2. Germline V gene lookup returns CDR1 SGHTA and CDR2 FQGTGA. The CDR3 is 14 residues long. Trimming at V came to 1 base and at J to 9 bases, leaving 7 bases not matched to a gene. The CDR3: CASSLSLAREGQYF. The CDR3 nucleotides read TGTGCCAGCAGCTTAAGCCTAGCGCGGGAGGGGCAGTACTTC.

The chain couples TRBV6-5 to TRBJ1-6; no firm D call. Germline V lookup: CDR1 MNHEY, CDR2 SVGAGI. V gave up 0 bases and J gave up 9 bases, with 6 bases separating them. The CDR3 consists of 13 residues. The CDR3 sequence: CASSYSTSSPLHF. For the CDR3, the DNA is TGTGCCAGCAGTTACTCGACTTCTTCACCCCTCCACTTT.

The rearrangement joins TRBV18 to TRBJ1-5; D is perhaps TRBD1 (5 bases). Looked up from germline, CDR1 is KGHSH and CDR2 is LQKENI. With 3 bases removed from V and 2 bases from J, the gap between germline ends came to 17 bases. The CDR3 runs to 17 residues. The CDR3 sequence is CASSPTGGAGGNQPQHF. The CDR3 DNA follows: TGTGCCAGCTCACCCACCGGTGGGGCTGGGGGCAATCAGCCCCAGCATTTT.